Given below is one TCR beta chain in context. The target antigen is unknown. The sample belongs to a study of T cells in pancreatic ductal adenocarcinoma. The assay was immunoSEQ multiplex PCR, and TCRdb's table has in-frame clones only and misses some. The sample has 7,500 to 9,000 clones; roughly 91% are singletons. The study's findings and limits: Blood clonality (around 0.066) did not differ significantly from tumor (about 0.11). Blood had more productive templates and around 8-fold more unique clonotypes than tumor. This surgical cohort overrepresents the minority presenting with early-stage disease.

No neoadjuvant therapy was given to the selected pancreatic ductal adenocarcinoma patients before their surgery. V shed 6 bases, J shed 1 base, and the junction held 3 bases outside the gene matches. Germline V gene data show CDR1 as MNHEY and CDR2 as SMNVEV (reference sequence). This CDR3 has 14 amino acids. The rearrangement links TRBV27 to TRBJ2-4; TRBD2 matches at 7 bases. The sample comprised PBMCs. This TCR came from a human donor with pancreatic ductal adenocarcinoma. The CDR3 region has the DNA TGTGCCAGCAGGGAGACTAGCGCCAAAAACATTCAGTACTTC. As protein: CASRETSAKNIQYF.